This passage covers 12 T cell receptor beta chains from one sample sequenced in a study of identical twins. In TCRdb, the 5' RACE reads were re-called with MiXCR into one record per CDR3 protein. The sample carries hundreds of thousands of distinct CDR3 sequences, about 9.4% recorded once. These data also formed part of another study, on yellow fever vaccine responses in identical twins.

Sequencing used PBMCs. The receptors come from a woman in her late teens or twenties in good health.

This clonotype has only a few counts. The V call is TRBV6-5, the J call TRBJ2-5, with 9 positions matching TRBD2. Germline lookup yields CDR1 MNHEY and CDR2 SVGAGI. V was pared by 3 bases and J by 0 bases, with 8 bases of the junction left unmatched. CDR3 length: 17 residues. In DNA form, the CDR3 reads TGTGCCAGCAGTTATTGGGGCAGCGGGGGGTACCAAGAGACCCAGTACTTC. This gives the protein CASSYWGSGGYQETQYF.

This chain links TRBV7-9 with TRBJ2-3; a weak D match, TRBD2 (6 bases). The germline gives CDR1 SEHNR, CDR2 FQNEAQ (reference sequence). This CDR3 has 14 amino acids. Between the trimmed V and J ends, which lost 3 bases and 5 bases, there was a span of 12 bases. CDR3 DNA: TGTGCCAGCAGCTTTCGAACGGGAGAAGATACGCAGTATTTT. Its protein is CASSFRTGEDTQYF.

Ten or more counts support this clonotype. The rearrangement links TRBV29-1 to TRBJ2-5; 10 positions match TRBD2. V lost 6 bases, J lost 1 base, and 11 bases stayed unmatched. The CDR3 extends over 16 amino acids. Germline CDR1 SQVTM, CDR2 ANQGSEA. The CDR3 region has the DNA TGCAGCGTCCGGACTAGCGGCCTCCACCTCCAAGAGACCCAGTACTTC. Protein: CSVRTSGLHLQETQYF.

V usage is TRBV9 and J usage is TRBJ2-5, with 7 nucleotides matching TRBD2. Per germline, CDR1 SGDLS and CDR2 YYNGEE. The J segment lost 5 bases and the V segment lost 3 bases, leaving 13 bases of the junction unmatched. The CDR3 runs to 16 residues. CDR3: CASSATGLEDLETQYF. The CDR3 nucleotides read TGTGCCAGCAGCGCAACTGGACTAGAGGACCTGGAGACCCAGTACTTC.

CDR3 protein: CAARGSTDTQYF. CDR3 DNA sequence: TGTGCCGCCAGGGGTAGCACAGATACGCAGTATTTT. The chain recombines TRBV19 with TRBJ2-3, with D perhaps TRBD1 (6 bases). V was pared by 11 bases and J by 0 bases, with 9 bases between. CDR3 length equals 12 residues. CDR1 and CDR2 (germline): LNHDA, SQIVND (reference sequence).

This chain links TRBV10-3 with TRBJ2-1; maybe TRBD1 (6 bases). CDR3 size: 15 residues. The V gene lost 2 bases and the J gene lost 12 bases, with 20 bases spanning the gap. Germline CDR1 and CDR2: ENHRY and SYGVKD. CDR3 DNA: TGTGCCATCAGTGAGAGGCCCCGGGACAAGGGGTTGCAGTTCTTC. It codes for CAISERPRDKGLQFF.

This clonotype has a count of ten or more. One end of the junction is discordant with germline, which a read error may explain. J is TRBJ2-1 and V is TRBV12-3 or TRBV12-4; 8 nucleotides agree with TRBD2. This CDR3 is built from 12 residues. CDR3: CASSFPGLGLIF. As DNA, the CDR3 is TGTGCCAGCAGTTTCCCGGGACTAGGTCTAATCTTC.

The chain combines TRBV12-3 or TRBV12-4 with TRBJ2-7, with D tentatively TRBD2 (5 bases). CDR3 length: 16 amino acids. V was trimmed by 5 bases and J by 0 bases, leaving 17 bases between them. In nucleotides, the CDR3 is TGTGCCAGCAGTCCCAGGACCGGGATTAGCTCCTACGAGCAGTACTTC. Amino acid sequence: CASSPRTGISSYEQYF.

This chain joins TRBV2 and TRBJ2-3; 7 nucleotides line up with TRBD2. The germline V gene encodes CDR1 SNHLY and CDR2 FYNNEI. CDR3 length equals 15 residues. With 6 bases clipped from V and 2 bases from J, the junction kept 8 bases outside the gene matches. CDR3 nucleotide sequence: TGTGCCAGCAGCGATCCTAGCGGAAACACAGATACGCAGTATTTT. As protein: CASSDPSGNTDTQYF.

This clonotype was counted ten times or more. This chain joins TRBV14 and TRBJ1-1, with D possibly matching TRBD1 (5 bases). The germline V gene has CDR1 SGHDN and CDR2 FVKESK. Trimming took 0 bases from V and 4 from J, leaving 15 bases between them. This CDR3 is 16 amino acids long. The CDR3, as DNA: TGTGCCAGCAGCCAAGAAACCGGGGGTTGGGGCACTGAAGCTTTCTTT. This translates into CASSQETGGWGTEAFF.

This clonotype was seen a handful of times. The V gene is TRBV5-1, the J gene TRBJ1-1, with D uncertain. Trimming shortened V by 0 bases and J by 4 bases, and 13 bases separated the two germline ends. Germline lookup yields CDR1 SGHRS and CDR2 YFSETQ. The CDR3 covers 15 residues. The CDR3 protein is CASSLVGDGSTEAFF. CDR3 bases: TGCGCCAGCAGCTTGGTTGGGGATGGAAGCACTGAAGCTTTCTTT.

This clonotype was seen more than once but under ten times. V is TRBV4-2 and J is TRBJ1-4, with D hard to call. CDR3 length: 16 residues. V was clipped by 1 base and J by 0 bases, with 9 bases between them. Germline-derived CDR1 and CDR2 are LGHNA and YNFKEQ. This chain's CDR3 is CASSQGGRTTNEKLFF. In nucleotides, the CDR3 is TGTGCCAGCAGCCAAGGTGGACGGACAACTAATGAAAAACTGTTTTTT.